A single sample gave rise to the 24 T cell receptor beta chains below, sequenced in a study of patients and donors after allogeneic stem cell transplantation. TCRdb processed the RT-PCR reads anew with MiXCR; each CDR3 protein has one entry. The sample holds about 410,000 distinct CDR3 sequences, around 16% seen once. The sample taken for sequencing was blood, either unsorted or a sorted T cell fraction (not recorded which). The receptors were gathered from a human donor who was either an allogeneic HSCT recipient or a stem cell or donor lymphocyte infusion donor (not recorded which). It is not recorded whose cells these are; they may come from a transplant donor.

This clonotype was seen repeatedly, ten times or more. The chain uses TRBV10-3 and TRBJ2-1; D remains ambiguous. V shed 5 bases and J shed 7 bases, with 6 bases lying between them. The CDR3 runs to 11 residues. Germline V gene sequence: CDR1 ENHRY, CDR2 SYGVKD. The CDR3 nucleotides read TGTGCCATCAGTCTCAAAAATGAGCAGTTCTTC. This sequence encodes CAISLKNEQFF.

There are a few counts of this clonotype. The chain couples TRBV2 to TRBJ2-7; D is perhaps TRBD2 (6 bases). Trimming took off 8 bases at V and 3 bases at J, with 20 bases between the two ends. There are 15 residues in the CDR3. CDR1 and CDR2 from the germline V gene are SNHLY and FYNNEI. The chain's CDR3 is CASGPGGLYLYEQYF. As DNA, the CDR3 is TGTGCCAGCGGACCCGGGGGACTGTACCTCTACGAGCAGTACTTC.

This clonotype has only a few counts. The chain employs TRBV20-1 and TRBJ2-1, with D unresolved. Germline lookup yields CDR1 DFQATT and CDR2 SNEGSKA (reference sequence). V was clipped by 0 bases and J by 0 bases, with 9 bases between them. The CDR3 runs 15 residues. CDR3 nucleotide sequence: TGCAGTGCTAGAGATGCCAGTCACTCCTACAATGAGCAGTTCTTC. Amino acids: CSARDASHSYNEQFF.

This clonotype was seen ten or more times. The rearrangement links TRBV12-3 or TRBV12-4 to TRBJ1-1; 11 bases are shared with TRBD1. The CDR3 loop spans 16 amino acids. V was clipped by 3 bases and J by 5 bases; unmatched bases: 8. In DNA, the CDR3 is TGTGCCAGCAGTTTTGGGGACAGGGGGGAGGAAACTGAAGCTTTCTTT. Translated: CASSFGDRGEETEAFF.

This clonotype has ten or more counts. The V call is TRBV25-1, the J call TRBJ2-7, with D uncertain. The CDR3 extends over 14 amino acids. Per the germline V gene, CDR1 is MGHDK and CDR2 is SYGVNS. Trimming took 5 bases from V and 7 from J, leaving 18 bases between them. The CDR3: CASSLNIPMGEQYF. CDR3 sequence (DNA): TGTGCCAGCAGTCTAAACATCCCCATGGGAGAGCAGTACTTC.

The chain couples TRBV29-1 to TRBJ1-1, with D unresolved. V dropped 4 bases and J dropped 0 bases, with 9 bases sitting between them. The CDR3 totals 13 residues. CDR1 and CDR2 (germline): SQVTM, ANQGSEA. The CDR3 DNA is TGCAGCGTTGGACGGCTCTTGAACACTGAAGCTTTCTTT. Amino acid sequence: CSVGRLLNTEAFF.

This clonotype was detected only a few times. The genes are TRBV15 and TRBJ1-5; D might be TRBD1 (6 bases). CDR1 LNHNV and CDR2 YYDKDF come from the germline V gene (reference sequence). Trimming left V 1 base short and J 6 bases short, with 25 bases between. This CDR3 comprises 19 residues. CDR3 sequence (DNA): TGTGCCACCAGCAGAGCCCACAATACAGGGAGTCGGGGTGGTCAGCCCCAGCATTTT. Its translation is CATSRAHNTGSRGGQPQHF.

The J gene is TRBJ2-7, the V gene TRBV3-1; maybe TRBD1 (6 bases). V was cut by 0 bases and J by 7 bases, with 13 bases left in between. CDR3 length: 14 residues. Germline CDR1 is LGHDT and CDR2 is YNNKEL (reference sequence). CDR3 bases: TGTGCCAGCAGCCAAGATGCCACAGGGCGGGAGCAGTACTTC. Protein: CASSQDATGREQYF.

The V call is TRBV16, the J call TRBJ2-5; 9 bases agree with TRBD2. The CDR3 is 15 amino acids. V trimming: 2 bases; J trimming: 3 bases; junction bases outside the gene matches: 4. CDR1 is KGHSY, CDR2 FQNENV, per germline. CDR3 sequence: CASSQRKRGEETQYF. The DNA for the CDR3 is TGTGCCAGCAGCCAAAGAAAGCGGGGGGAAGAGACCCAGTACTTC.

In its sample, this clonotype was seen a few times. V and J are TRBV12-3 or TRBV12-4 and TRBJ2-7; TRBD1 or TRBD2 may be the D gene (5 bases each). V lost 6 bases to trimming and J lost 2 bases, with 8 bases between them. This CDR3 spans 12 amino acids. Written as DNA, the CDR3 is TGTGCCAGCAGCATGGGGGCCTACGAGCAGTACTTC. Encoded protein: CASSMGAYEQYF.

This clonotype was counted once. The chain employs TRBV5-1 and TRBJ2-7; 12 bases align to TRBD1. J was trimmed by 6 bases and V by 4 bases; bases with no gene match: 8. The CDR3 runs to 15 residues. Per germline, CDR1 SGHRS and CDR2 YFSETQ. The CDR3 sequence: CASSELRDRGREQYF. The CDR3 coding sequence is TGCGCCAGCAGCGAGCTCCGGGACAGGGGGCGCGAGCAGTACTTC.

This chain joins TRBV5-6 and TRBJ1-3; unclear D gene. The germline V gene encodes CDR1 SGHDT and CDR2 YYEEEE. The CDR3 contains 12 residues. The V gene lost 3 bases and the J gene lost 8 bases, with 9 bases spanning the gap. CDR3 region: CASSSRRDTIYF. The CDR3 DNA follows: TGTGCCAGCAGCTCCAGGCGCGACACCATATATTTT.

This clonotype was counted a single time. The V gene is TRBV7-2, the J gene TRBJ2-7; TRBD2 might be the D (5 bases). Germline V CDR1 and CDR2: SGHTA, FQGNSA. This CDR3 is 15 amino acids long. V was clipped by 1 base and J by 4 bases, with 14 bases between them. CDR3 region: CASSLGRRGTYEQYF. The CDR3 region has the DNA TGTGCCAGCAGCTTAGGGCGACGGGGTACTTACGAGCAGTACTTC.

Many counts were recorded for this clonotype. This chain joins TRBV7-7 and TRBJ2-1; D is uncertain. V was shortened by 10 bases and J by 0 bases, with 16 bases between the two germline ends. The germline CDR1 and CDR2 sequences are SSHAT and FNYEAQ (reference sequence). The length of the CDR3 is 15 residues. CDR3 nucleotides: TGTGCCACCGGACCAGTGAAGAGCTCCTACAATGAGCAGTTCTTC. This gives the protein CATGPVKSSYNEQFF.

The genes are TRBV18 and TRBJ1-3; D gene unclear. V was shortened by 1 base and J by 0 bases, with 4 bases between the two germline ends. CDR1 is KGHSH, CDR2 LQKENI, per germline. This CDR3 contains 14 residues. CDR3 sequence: CASSPLVSGNTIYF. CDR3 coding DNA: TGTGCCAGCTCACCACTGGTCTCTGGAAACACCATATATTTT.

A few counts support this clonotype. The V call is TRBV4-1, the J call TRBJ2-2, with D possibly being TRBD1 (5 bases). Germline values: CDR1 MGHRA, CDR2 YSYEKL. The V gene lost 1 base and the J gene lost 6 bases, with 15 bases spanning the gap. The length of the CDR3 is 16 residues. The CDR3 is CASSQGLTVSSGELFF. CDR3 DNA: TGCGCCAGCAGCCAAGGTTTGACAGTTTCCTCCGGGGAGCTGTTTTTT.

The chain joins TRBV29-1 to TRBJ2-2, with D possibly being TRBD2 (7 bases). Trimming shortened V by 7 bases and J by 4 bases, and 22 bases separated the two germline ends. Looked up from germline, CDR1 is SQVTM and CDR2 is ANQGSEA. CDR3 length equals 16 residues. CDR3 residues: CSALRGGRAGTGELFF. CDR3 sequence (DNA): TGCAGCGCACTACGAGGGGGGAGGGCCGGCACCGGGGAGCTGTTTTTT.

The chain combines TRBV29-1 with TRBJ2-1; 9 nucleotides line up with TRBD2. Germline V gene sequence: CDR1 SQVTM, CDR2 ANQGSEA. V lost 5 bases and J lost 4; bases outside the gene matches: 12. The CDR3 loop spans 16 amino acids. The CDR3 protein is CSVSGVSGGPYNEQFF. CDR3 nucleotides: TGCAGCGTTTCGGGGGTTAGCGGGGGTCCTTACAATGAGCAGTTCTTC.

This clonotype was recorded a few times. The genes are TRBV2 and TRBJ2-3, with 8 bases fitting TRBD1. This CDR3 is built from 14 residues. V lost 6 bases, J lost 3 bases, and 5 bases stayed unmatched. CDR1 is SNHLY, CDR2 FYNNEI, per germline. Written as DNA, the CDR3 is TGTGCCAGCAGCGGACAGGGTCGAACAGATACGCAGTATTTT. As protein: CASSGQGRTDTQYF.

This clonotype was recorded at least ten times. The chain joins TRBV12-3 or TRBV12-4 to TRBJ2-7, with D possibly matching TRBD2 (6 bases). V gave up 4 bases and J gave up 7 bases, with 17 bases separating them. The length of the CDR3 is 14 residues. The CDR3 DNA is TGTGCCAGCAGTTCGGGGACTCTCCCGGGGGAGCAGTACTTC. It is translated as CASSSGTLPGEQYF.

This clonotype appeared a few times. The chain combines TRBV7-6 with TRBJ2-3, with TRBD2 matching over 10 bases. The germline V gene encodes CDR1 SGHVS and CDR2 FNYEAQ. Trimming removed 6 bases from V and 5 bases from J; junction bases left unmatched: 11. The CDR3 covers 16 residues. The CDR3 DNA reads TGTGCCAGCAGAGGTCTAGCGGGAGTAATAGGAGATACGCAGTATTTT. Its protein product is CASRGLAGVIGDTQYF.

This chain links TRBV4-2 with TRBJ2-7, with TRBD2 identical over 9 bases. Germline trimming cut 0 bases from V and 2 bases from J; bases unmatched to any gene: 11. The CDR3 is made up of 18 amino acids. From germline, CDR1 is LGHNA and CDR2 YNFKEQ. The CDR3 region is CASSQEVSGGPRTYEQYF. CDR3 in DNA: TGTGCCAGCAGCCAAGAGGTTAGCGGGGGCCCAAGGACCTACGAGCAGTACTTC.

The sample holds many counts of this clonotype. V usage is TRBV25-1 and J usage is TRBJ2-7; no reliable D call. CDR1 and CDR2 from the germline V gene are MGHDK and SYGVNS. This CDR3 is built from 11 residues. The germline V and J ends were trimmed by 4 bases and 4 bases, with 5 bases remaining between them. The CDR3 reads CASSGGYEQYF. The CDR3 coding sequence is TGTGCCAGCAGTGGTGGGTACGAGCAGTACTTC.

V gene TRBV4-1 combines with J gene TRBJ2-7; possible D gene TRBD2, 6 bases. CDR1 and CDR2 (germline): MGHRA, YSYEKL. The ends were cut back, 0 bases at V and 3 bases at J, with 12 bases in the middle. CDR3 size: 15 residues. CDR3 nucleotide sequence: TGCGCCAGCAGCCAAGATCCCGGGGGTATCTACGAGCAGTACTTC. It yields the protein CASSQDPGGIYEQYF.